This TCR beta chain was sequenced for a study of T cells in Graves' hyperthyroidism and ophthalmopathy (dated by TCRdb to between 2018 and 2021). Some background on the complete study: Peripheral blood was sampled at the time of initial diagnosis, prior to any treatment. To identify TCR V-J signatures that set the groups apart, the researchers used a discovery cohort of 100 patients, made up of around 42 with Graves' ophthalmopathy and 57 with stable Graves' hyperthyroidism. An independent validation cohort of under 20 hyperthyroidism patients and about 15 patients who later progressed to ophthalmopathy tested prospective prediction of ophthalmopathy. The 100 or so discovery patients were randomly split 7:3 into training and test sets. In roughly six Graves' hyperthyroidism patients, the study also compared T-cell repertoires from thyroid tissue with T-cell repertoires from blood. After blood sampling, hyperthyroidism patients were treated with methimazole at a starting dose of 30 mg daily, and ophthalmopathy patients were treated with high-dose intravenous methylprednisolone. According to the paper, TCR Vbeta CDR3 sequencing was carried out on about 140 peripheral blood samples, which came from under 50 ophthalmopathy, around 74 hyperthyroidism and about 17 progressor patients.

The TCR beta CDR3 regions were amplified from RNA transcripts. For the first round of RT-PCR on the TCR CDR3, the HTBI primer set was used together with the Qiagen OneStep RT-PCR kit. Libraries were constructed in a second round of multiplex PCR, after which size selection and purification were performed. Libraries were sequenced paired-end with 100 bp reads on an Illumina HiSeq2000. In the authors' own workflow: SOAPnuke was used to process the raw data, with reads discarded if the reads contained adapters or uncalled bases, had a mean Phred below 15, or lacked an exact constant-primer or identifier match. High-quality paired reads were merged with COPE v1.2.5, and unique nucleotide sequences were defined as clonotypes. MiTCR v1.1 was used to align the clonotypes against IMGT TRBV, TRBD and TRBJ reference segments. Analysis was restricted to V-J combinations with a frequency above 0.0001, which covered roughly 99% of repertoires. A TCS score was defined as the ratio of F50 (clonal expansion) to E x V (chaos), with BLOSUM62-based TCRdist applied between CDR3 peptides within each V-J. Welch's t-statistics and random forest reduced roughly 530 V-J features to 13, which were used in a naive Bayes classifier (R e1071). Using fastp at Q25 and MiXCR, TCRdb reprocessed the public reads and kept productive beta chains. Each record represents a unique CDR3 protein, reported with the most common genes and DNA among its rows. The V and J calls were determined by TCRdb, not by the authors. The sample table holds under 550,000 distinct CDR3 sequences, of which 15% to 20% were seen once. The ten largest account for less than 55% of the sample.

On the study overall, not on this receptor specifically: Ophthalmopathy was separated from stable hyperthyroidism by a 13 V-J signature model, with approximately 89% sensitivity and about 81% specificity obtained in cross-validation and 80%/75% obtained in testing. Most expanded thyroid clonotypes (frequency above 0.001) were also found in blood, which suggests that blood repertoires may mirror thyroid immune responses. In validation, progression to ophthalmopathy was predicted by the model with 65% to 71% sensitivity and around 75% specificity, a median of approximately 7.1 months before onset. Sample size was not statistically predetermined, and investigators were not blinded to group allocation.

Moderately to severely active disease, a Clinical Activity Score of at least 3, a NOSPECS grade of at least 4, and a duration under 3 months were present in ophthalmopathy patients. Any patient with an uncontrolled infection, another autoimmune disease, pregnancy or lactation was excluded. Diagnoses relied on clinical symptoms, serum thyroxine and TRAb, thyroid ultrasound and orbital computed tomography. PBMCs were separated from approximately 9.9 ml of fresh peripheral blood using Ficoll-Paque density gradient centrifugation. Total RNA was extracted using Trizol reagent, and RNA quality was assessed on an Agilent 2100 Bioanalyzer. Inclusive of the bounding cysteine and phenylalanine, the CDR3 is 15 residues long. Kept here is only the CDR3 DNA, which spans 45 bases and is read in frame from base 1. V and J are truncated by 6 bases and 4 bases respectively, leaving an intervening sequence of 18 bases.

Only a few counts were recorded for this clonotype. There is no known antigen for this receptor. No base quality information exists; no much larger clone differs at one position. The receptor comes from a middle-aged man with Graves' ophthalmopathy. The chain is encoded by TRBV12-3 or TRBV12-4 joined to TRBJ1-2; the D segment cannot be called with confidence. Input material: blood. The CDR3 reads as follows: CASSHSPGDPYGYTF. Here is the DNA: TGTGCCAGCAGCCATTCCCCCGGAGATCCCTATGGCTACACCTTC.